The clone carrying this T cell receptor (beta chain) showed up just once. No antigen is known for it. Here immunoSEQ multiplex PCR was the method, and the copy in TCRdb shows in-frame clones only, minus some. The sample records about 200,000 clones, about 94% being singletons. This sample is part of a study of T cell responses to AZD1222 COVID-19 vaccine. Overall study results and limits: Spike-specific TCR breadth rose after two AZD1222 doses, and depth rose as well. It should be noted that donors were predominantly white British and more often female, and clonal diversity was possibly underestimated. Dominant at 160-218 and 743-854, vaccine-associated CD4 TCRs also spanned spike.

Trimming took off 5 bases at V and 1 base at J, with 12 bases between the two ends. Germline loops: CDR1 LNHDA, CDR2 SQIVND (reference sequence). This CDR3 has 15 residues. The sample here was peripheral blood, taken 28 days after the second AZD1222 dose. The sequence derives from an adult who received the AZD1222 COVID-19 vaccine. This rearrangement joins TRBV19 to TRBJ1-5; D unresolved. This CDR3 reads CASSSGILSNQPQHF. CDR3 bases: TGTGCCAGTAGTTCAGGCATCTTGAGCAATCAGCCCCAGCATTTT.